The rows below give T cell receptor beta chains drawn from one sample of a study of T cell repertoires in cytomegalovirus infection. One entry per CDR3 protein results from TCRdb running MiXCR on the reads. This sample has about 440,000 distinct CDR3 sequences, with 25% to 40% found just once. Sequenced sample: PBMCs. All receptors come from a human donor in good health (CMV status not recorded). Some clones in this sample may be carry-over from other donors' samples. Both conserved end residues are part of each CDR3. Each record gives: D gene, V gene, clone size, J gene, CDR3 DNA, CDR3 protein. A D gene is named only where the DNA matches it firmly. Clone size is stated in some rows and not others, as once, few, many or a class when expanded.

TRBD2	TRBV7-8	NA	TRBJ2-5	TGTGCCAGCAGCGAAAATCGTCTAGCGGGGGGCGTTGGGGAGAGCCAGTACTTC	CASSENRLAGGVGESQYF
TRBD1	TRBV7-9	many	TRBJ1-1	TGTGCCAGCAGCGCGGCTGGGACAGAGGTTCCTGAAGCTTTCTTT	CASSAAGTEVPEAFF
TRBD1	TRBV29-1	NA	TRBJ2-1	TGCAGCCACAGACAGGGGGCTTACAATGAGCAGTTCTTC	CSHRQGAYNEQFF
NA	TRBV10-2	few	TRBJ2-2	TGCGCCAGCAGTGTAGGCGGGCTGAACACCGGGGAGCTGTTTTTT	CASSVGGLNTGELFF
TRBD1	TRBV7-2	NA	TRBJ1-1	TGTTCCAGCAGCTTAGGGCAGGGGGTCACTGAAGCTTTCTTT	CSSSLGQGVTEAFF
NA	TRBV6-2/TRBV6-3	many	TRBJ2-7	TGTGCCAGCAGTTACGCCGGGACTTACGAGCAGTACTTC	CASSYAGTYEQYF
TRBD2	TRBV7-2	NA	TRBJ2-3	TGTGCCAGCAGCCCGGTAGCGGGGATTGGCACAGATACGCAGTATTTT	CASSPVAGIGTDTQYF
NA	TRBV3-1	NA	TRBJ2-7	TGTGCCAGCAGCCAAAACAAGGCCGCCTACGAGCAGTACTTC	CASSQNKAAYEQYF
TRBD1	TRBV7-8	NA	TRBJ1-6	TGTGCCAGCAGCTTAGGGGCCCACAGGGGGCCTAATCAAAGCTATAATTCACCCCTCCACTTT	CASSLGAHRGPNQSYNSPLHF
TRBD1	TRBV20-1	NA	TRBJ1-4	TGCAGTGCAATGACAGGGCGCGACGAAAAACTGTTTTTT	CSAMTGRDEKLFF
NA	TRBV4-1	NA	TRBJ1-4	TGCGCCAGCAGCCAAAGTTGGCCGACCGGGCCATTAGGTTTGTTTTTT	CASSQSWPTGPLGLFF
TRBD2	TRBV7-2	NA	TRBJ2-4	TGTGCCAGCAGCGTAGCTAGCGGTGGTAGCCAAAACATTCAGTACTTC	CASSVASGGSQNIQYF
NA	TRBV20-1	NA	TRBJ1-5	TGCAGTGTCGGACGATCAGTTAGCAATCAGCCCCAGCATTTT	CSVGRSVSNQPQHF
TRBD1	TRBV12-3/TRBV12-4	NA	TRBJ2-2	TGTGCCAGCAGCCCCACAGGGGGCGTAAACACCGGGGAGCTGTTTTTT	CASSPTGGVNTGELFF
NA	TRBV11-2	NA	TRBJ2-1	TGTGCCAGCAGCTTCGGGTTGTGGGAAAATGAGCAGTTCTTC	CASSFGLWENEQFF
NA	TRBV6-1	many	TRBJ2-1	TGTGCCAGCACTAGACCTTCATTACGCTACTATGTTGAGAATGAGCAGTTCTTC	CASTRPSLRYYVENEQFF
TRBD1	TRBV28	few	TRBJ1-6	TGTGCCAGCAGTTGGGGCCGACAGGGAAGTTTCCCCCTCCACTTT	CASSWGRQGSFPLHF
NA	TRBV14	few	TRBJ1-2	TGTGCCAGCAGCCAAGATCTGGGGCTGTATGGCTACACCTTC	CASSQDLGLYGYTF